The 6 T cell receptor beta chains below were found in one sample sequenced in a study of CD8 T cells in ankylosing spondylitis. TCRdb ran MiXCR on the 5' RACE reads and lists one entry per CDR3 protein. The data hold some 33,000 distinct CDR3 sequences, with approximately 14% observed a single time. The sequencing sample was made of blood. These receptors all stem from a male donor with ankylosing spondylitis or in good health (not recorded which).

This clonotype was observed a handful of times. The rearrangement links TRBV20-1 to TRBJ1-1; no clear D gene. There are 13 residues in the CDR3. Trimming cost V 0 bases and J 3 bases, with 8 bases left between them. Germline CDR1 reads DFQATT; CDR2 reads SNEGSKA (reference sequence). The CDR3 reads CSARDRQDTEAFF. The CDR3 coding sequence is TGCAGTGCTAGAGATCGTCAGGACACTGAAGCTTTCTTT.

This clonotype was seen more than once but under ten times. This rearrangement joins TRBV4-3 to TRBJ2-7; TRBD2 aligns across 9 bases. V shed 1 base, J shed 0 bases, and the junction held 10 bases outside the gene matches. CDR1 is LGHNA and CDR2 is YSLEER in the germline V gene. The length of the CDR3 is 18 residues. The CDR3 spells CASSQGLAEEKYSYEQYF. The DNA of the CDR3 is TGCGCCAGCAGCCAAGGACTAGCGGAGGAAAAATACTCCTACGAGCAGTACTTC.

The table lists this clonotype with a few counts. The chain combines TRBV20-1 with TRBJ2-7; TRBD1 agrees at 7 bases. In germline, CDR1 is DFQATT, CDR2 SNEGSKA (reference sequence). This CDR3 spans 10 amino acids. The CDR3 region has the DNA TGCAACAAGGACAGGTACGAGCAGTACGTC. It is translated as CNKDRYEQYV.

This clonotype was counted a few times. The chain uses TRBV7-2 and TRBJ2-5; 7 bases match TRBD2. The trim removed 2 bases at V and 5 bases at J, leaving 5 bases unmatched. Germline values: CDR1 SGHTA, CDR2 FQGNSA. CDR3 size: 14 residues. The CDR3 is CASSLSAGVETQYF. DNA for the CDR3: TGTGCCAGCAGCTTATCTGCGGGAGTGGAGACCCAGTACTTC.

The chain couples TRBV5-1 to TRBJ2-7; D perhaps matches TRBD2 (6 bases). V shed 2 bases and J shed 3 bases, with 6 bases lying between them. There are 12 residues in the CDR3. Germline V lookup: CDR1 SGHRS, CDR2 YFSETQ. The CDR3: CASSFGGYEQYF. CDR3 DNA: TGCGCCAGCAGCTTCGGGGGCTACGAGCAGTACTTC.

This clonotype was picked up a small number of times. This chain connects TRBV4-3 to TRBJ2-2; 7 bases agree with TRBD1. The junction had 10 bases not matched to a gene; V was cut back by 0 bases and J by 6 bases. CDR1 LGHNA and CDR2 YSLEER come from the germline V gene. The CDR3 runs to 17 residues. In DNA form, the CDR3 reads TGCGCCAGCAGCCAAGATGCGAGCACAGGGGTCCCCGGGGAGCTGTTTTTT. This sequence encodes CASSQDASTGVPGELFF.